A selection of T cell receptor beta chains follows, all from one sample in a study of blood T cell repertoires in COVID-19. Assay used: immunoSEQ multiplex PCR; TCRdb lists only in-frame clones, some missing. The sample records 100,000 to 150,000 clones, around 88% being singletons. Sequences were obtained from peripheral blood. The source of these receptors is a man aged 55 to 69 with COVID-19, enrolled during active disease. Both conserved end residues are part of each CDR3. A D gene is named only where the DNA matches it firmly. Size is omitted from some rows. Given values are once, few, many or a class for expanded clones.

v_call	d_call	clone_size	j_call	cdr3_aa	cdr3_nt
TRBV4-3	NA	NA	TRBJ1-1	CASSLSVNTEAFF	TGCGCCAGCAGCCTATCGGTGAACACTGAAGCTTTCTTT
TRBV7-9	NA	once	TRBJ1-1	CASSLAGGAEAFF	TGTGCCAGCAGCTTAGCTGGCGGAGCTGAAGCTTTCTTT
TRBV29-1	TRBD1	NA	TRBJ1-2	CSVATGGNRGYTF	TGCAGCGTTGCAACAGGGGGAAATCGCGGCTACACCTTC
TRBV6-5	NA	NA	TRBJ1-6	CASSPAGPIPPLHF	TGTGCCAGCAGCCCCGCGGGGCCGATTCCACCCCTCCACTTT
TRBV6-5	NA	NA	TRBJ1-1	CASSYSRVMNTEAFF	TGTGCCAGCAGTTACTCCAGGGTTATGAACACTGAAGCTTTCTTT
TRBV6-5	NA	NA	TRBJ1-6	CASSYSPRTMNSPLHF	TGTGCCAGCAGTTACTCACCCCGGACAATGAATTCACCCCTCCACTTT
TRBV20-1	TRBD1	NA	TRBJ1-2	CSATDRVDYGYTF	TGCAGTGCTACTGACAGGGTAGACTATGGCTACACCTTC
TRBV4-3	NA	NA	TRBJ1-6	CASSQARVLNSPLHF	TGCGCCAGCAGCCAAGCCCGGGTGCTCAATTCACCCCTCCACTTT
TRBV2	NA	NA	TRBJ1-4	CASKRSGGLNANEKLFF	TGTGCCAGCAAGCGGTCGGGGGGATTGAATGCTAATGAAAAACTGTTTTTT
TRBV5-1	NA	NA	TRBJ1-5	CASSLNGGSNQPQHF	TGCGCCAGCAGCTTGAACGGCGGAAGCAATCAGCCCCAGCATTTT
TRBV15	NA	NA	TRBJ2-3	CATSRTPTGSDTQYF	TGTGCCACCAGCCGGACCCCCACAGGCTCAGATACGCAGTATTTT
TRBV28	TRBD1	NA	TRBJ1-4	CASSSGTENEKLFF	TGTGCCAGCAGTTCCGGGACAGAAAATGAAAAACTGTTTTTT
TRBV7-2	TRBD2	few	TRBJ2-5	CASSLQRGGRETQYF	TGTGCCAGCAGCTTACAGCGGGGGGGCCGAGAGACCCAGTACTTC
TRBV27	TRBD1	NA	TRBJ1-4	CASSLIPGTGDEKLFF	TGTGCCAGCAGTTTAATCCCCGGGACAGGAGATGAAAAACTGTTTTTT
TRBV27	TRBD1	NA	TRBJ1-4	CASSRTGGANEKLFF	TGTGCCAGCAGCCGTACAGGGGGCGCTAATGAAAAACTGTTTTTT
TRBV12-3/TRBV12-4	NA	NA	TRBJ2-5	CASSFQTQETQYF	TGTGCCAGCAGTTTTCAGACACAAGAGACCCAGTACTTC
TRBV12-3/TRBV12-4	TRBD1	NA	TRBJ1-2	CASSPGGAGGYTF	TGTGCCAGCAGCCCAGGGGGCGCAGGGGGCTACACCTTC
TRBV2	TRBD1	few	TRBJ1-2	CASSVVWGGQGDYGYTF	TGTGCCAGCAGTGTGGTCTGGGGTGGACAGGGGGACTATGGCTACACCTTC
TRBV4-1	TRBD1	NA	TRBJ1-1	CASSQGGQGYTEAFF	TGCGCCAGCAGCCAAGGAGGACAGGGCTACACTGAAGCTTTCTTT
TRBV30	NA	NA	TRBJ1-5	CAWSGDTKPQHF	TGTGCCTGGAGTGGGGACACCAAGCCCCAGCATTTT
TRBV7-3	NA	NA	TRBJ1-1	CASSPIGLARGATEAFF	TGTGCCAGCAGCCCCATCGGTTTGGCAAGGGGCGCCACTGAAGCTTTCTTT
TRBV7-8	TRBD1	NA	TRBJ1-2	CASSLAGTVNYGYTF	TGTGCCAGCAGCTTAGCCGGGACAGTTAACTATGGCTACACCTTC
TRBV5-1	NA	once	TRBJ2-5	CASSLRTEETQYF	TGCGCCAGCAGCTTGAGGACAGAAGAGACCCAGTACTTC
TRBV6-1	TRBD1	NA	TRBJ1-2	CASSETGGDGYTF	TGTGCCAGCAGTGAAACAGGGGGCGATGGCTACACCTTC
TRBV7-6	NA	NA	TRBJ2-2	CASSLVVGARTGELFF	TGTGCCAGCAGCTTAGTTGTGGGGGCCCGCACCGGGGAGCTGTTTTTT
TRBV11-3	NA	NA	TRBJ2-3	CASSLNRGGRGDTQYF	TGTGCCAGCAGCTTAAATCGCGGGGGCCGGGGAGATACGCAGTATTTT
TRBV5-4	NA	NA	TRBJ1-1	CASSPGPNTEAFF	TGTGCCAGCAGCCCGGGTCCCAACACTGAAGCTTTCTTT
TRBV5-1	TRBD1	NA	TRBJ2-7	CASRLDRDLSYEQYF	TGCGCCAGCAGACTCGACAGGGACCTTTCCTACGAGCAGTACTTC
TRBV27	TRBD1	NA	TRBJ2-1	CASRNTGADEQFF	TGTGCCAGCAGGAATACAGGGGCGGATGAGCAGTTCTTC
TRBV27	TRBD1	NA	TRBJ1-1	CASSLGKGAGTEAFF	TGTGCCAGCAGTTTGGGGAAGGGGGCGGGCACTGAAGCTTTCTTT